One and the same sample provided the 2 T cell receptor beta chains below, sequenced in a study of T cell changes during pregnancy in multiple sclerosis. Here immunoSEQ multiplex PCR was the method, and the copy in TCRdb shows in-frame clones only, minus some. The sample lists tens of thousands of clones; around 93% were seen once. Sequencing was performed on peripheral blood, taken after pregnancy. Receptor source: a female donor with multiple sclerosis, enrolled in a pregnancy study.

The gene calls are TRBV7-9 and TRBJ1-4; 9 bases are a match to TRBD1. The CDR3 consists of 16 residues. Trimming took 5 bases from V and 8 from J; bases not matched to a gene: 12. Germline V gene lookup returns CDR1 SEHNR and CDR2 FQNEAQ (reference sequence). CDR3 sequence (DNA): TGTGCCAGCAGCCCACGGACAGGGGAGGGATGGGAAAAACTGTTTTTT. It encodes CASSPRTGEGWEKLFF.

This rearrangement joins TRBV5-4 to TRBJ1-1; 8 bases line up with TRBD1. Unmatched junction bases numbered 8, after V lost 4 bases and J lost 6 bases. In germline, CDR1 is SGHNT, CDR2 YYREEE (reference sequence). The CDR3 totals 14 residues. For the CDR3, the DNA is TGTGCCAGCAGCCAGAACAGGGGGTCACCTGAAGCTTTCTTT. It specifies CASSQNRGSPEAFF.